The next 22 T cell receptor beta chains were all read from a single sample in a study of CD8 T cells in Susac syndrome. The authors reverse transcribed roughly 0.5 to 1 ug RNA with random hexamers. TCRdb redid the calling of the immunoSEQ multiplex PCR reads with MiXCR, one entry per CDR3 protein. The sample carries roughly 200,000 distinct CDR3 sequences, 90% to 95% recorded once. Sequencing used CD4+ T cells from PBMCs. These receptors originate from a human donor in good health.

The gene calls are TRBV29-1 and TRBJ1-2; TRBD1 matches at 8 bases. Trimming at V came to 4 bases and at J to 6 bases, leaving 4 bases not matched to a gene. Germline CDR1 is SQVTM and CDR2 is ANQGSEA. The CDR3 is 12 residues long. The CDR3 protein is CSVVDRVDGYTF. CDR3 bases: TGCAGCGTTGTGGACAGGGTAGATGGCTACACCTTC.

The rearrangement joins TRBV20-1 to TRBJ1-3; no clear D gene. The length of the CDR3 is 13 residues. With 2 bases removed from V and 0 bases from J, the gap between germline ends came to 5 bases. CDR1 and CDR2 from the germline V gene are DFQATT and SNEGSKA (reference sequence). This CDR3 reads CSARSSSGNTIYF. The CDR3 DNA reads as TGCAGTGCTAGAAGCAGCTCTGGAAACACCATATATTTT.

DNA for the CDR3: TGTGCCAGCAAGGACTCCCCGAGCTCCTATAATTCACCCCTCCACTTT. This translates into CASKDSPSSYNSPLHF. The V gene is TRBV2, the J gene TRBJ1-6; unclear D gene. This CDR3 is built from 16 residues. The V end was cut by 7 bases, the J end by 0 bases, with 13 bases between. Germline loops: CDR1 SNHLY, CDR2 FYNNEI.

With regard to this clonotype: The junction shows a germline mismatch at one end, possibly a read error. This sequence joins TRBV29-1 and TRBJ1-1, with 7 bases lining up with TRBD1. From germline, CDR1 is SQVTM and CDR2 ANQGSEA. CDR3 size: 11 residues. CDR3 coding DNA: TGCAGCGTCTTGACAGGGATTGAAGTTTTCTTT. It translates to CSVLTGIEVFF.

The chain couples TRBV12-3 or TRBV12-4 to TRBJ2-2; no clear D gene. This CDR3 has 14 residues. V shed 7 bases and J shed 5 bases, with 14 bases lying between them. Written as DNA, the CDR3 is TGTGCCAGCACCTATAGGGTCAGGACCGGGGAGCTGTTTTTT. Translated, it gives CASTYRVRTGELFF.

The V gene is TRBV20-1, the J gene TRBJ2-5, with TRBD1 matching 11 bases. This CDR3 region has 14 residues. V lost 2 bases, J lost 5 bases, and 4 bases stayed unmatched. The germline gives CDR1 DFQATT, CDR2 SNEGSKA (reference sequence). CDR3 protein: CSARSGTGGETQYF. The DNA of the CDR3 is TGCAGTGCTAGAAGCGGGACAGGGGGTGAGACCCAGTACTTC.

The V call is TRBV20-1, the J call TRBJ1-5; a possible D gene is TRBD1 (6 bases). V lost 1 base to trimming and J lost 1 base, with 8 bases between them. In germline, CDR1 is DFQATT, CDR2 SNEGSKA (reference sequence). The CDR3 has 14 residues. CDR3 residues: CSARGGQSNQPQHF. CDR3 bases: TGCAGTGCTAGAGGGGGACAAAGCAATCAGCCCCAGCATTTT.

This clonotype was detected a few times. J is TRBJ2-1 and V is TRBV6-5; TRBD1 matches at 7 bases. CDR3 length: 15 residues. The ends lost 3 bases at V and 10 bases at J; junction bases unmatched: 12. Germline V CDR1 and CDR2: MNHEY, SVGAGI. The DNA for the CDR3 is TGTGCCAGCAGTTATGAGGCAGGGGGTCCCTACGAGCAGTTCTTC. Translating it yields CASSYEAGGPYEQFF.

The chain recombines TRBV6-4 with TRBJ2-7; TRBD2 aligns across 7 bases. Germline values: CDR1 MRHNA, CDR2 SNTAGT. This CDR3 contains 16 residues. V lost 2 bases and J lost 3; bases outside the gene matches: 10. The CDR3 here is CASSDRGEEVIYEQYV. The CDR3 nucleotides are TGTGCCAGCAGTGACCGGGGGGAGGAGGTGATCTACGAGCAGTACGTC.

The chain joins TRBV28 to TRBJ2-5; D is unresolved. The V gene's germline CDR1 is MDHEN and CDR2 SYDVKM. The V gene lost 5 bases and the J gene lost 4 bases, with 17 bases spanning the gap. The length of the CDR3 is 15 residues. CDR3: CASSPAGPSVETQYF. The CDR3 coding sequence is TGTGCCAGCAGTCCCGCCGGCCCATCGGTAGAGACCCAGTACTTC.

The chain has TRBV12-3 or TRBV12-4 and TRBJ2-3; 10 bases align to TRBD1. The J segment lost 4 bases and the V segment lost 6 bases, leaving 7 bases of the junction unmatched. The CDR3 length is 15 residues. Written as DNA, the CDR3 is TGTGCCAGCAGCTTGACAGGGGGCCGGGCAGATACGCAGTATTTT. This translates into CASSLTGGRADTQYF.

This chain uses TRBV18 with TRBJ2-5, with D possibly being TRBD2 (6 bases). The CDR3 has 14 residues. V was cut by 6 bases and J by 4 bases, with 15 bases left in between. CDR1 is KGHSH and CDR2 is LQKENI in the germline V gene. In DNA, the CDR3 is TGTGCCAGCTCGCCGGGGACTCGAACAGAGACCCAGTACTTC. Residues: CASSPGTRTETQYF.

The rearrangement uses TRBV30 and TRBJ1-2; no definite D call. The CDR3 extends over 11 amino acids. CDR1 GTSNPN and CDR2 SVGIG come from the germline V gene (reference sequence). V was pared by 6 bases and J by 5 bases, with 10 bases between. The CDR3 loop is CACILRYGYTF. For the CDR3, the DNA is TGTGCCTGCATTCTTCGATATGGCTACACCTTC.

This rearrangement joins TRBV29-1 to TRBJ2-3; TRBD1 matches 8 bases. V trimming: 7 bases; J trimming: 6 bases; junction bases outside the gene matches: 9. The CDR3 totals 13 residues. Germline CDR1 reads SQVTM; CDR2 reads ANQGSEA. Written as DNA, the CDR3 is TGCAGCGCAAGAAACCAGGGGGCGGATACGCAGTATTTT. It is translated as CSARNQGADTQYF.

The chain employs TRBV6-5 and TRBJ2-7, with D perhaps matching TRBD1 (5 bases). Germline CDR1 and CDR2: MNHEY and SVGAGI. V gave up 10 bases and J gave up 6 bases, with 19 bases separating them. The CDR3 is made up of 13 amino acids. The CDR3 here is CATARVAAREQYF. In nucleotides, the CDR3 is TGTGCCACTGCCAGGGTCGCTGCCCGCGAGCAGTACTTC.

This chain joins TRBV5-1 and TRBJ2-7; D is perhaps TRBD1 (6 bases). Germline CDR1 is SGHRS and CDR2 is YFSETQ. The germline V and J ends were trimmed by 4 bases and 4 bases, with 9 bases remaining between them. This CDR3 comprises 12 residues. CDR3 loop: CASSPGQYEQYF. CDR3 in DNA: TGCGCCAGCAGCCCCGGACAGTACGAGCAGTACTTC. Full variable domain (rest looked up from reference TRBV5-1 and TRBJ2-7): KAGVTQTPRYLIKTRGQQVTLSCSPISGHRSVSWYQQTPGQGLQFLFEYFSETQRNKGNFPGRFSGRQFSNSRSEMNVSTLELGDSALYLCASSPGQYEQYFGPGTRLTVT.

The chain uses TRBV2 and TRBJ2-7, with 7 bases fitting TRBD1. With V trimmed by 7 bases and J by 6 bases, 12 bases remained unmatched. Germline V lookup: CDR1 SNHLY, CDR2 FYNNEI. The CDR3 loop spans 14 amino acids. This chain's CDR3 is CASIPDRLAFEQYV. CDR3 DNA sequence: TGTGCCAGCATCCCGGACAGGTTGGCTTTCGAGCAGTACGTC.

This chain joins TRBV2 and TRBJ2-7; D is undetermined. CDR3 length equals 11 residues. V was shortened by 5 bases and J by 6 bases, with 8 bases between the two germline ends. The V gene's germline CDR1 is SNHLY and CDR2 FYNNEI. CDR3 loop: CASSYFPEQYF. CDR3 sequence (DNA): TGTGCCAGCAGTTATTTTCCCGAGCAGTACTTC.

The chain employs TRBV7-8 and TRBJ1-5; 7 bases agree with TRBD1. The V segment lost 5 bases and the J segment 7 bases; nucleotides outside the gene matches: 11. Germline assignment: CDR1 SGHVS and CDR2 FQNEAQ. The CDR3 is 15 residues long. CDR3 DNA: TGTGCCAGCAGCCCGATGACAGGGAAGGGACAGCCCCAGCATTTT. Its protein product is CASSPMTGKGQPQHF.

The rearrangement uses TRBV23-1 and TRBJ1-4, with D possibly being TRBD1 (5 bases). TRBV23-1 counts as an open reading frame of uncertain function. V lost 3 bases and J lost 7, with 18 bases in between. The length of the CDR3 is 16 residues. The CDR3 coding sequence is TGCGCCAGCAGTCATTTGTACAGGTCCGAACCTGAAAAACTGTTTTTT. It encodes CASSHLYRSEPEKLFF.

This clonotype was counted a single time. This chain links TRBV12-3 or TRBV12-4 with TRBJ1-2; unclear D gene. The CDR3 is 12 residues long. V was pared by 6 bases and J by 8 bases, with 13 bases between. The CDR3 DNA reads TGTGCCAGCAGCGCAGTAACGGGGGGCTACACCTTC. It yields the protein CASSAVTGGYTF.

The gene calls are TRBV29-1 and TRBJ2-1; 8 bases align to TRBD2. The CDR3 has 14 residues. Per the germline V gene, CDR1 is SQVTM and CDR2 is ANQGSEA. After removal of 7 bases from V and 4 bases from J, the junction contained 9 bases not matched to a gene. The CDR3 protein is CSALAGGGYNEQFF. The CDR3 coding sequence is TGCAGCGCTCTGGCGGGGGGCGGGTACAATGAGCAGTTCTTC.